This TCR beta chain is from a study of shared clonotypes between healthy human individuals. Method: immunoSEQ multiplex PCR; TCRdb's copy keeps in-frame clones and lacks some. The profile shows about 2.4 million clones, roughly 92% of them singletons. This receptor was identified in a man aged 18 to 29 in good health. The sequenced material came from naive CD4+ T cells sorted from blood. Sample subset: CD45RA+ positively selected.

In DNA, the CDR3 is TGTGCCAGCAGCTTAGTCGCTAGCCGTTCCGGGGAGCTGTTTTTT. Translated: CASSLVASRSGELFF. This sequence joins TRBV7-9 and TRBJ2-2, with a tentative D call TRBD2 (5 bases). CDR1 and CDR2 (germline): SEHNR, FQNEAQ (reference sequence). Trimming removed 1 base at V and 6 bases at J, with 12 bases between. The CDR3 length is 15 residues.